These 11 T cell receptor beta chains were all obtained from the same sample, sequenced in a study of shared clonotypes between healthy human individuals. Libraries were prepared by immunoSEQ multiplex PCR; TCRdb keeps only in-frame clonotypes and omits some of them. This sample has about 980,000 clones, with over 60% found just once. The specimen sequenced was memory CD4+ T cells sorted from blood. The subset: CD45RA-negative fraction. The receptors come from a man younger than 35 in good health.

V and J are TRBV28 and TRBJ1-1; D is uncertain. The CDR3 covers 15 residues. Deletions cut 7 bases from V and 0 bases from J, with 15 bases between. Looked up from germline, CDR1 is MDHEN and CDR2 is SYDVKM. The CDR3 DNA reads as TGTGCCAGCACGGTGGAGACATATATGAACACTGAAGCTTTCTTT. Translation: CASTVETYMNTEAFF.

This clone was seen just once. This chain uses TRBV19 with TRBJ2-5, with 12 nucleotides matching TRBD1. Germline V gene sequence: CDR1 LNHDA, CDR2 SQIVND (reference sequence). After removal of 1 base from V and 6 bases from J, the junction contained 6 bases not matched to a gene. The CDR3 contains 16 residues. The CDR3 loop is CASSIGGQGAGKTQYF. The CDR3 DNA is TGTGCCAGTAGTATAGGGGGACAGGGGGCCGGAAAGACCCAGTACTTC.

This chain links TRBV11-2 with TRBJ1-3; D call uncertain. The germline V and J ends were trimmed by 5 bases and 2 bases, with 16 bases remaining between them. The CDR3 spans 16 residues. Germline CDR1 and CDR2: SGHAT and FQNNGV. The chain's CDR3 is CASSRSLLIAGNTIYF. The CDR3 DNA reads as TGTGCCAGCAGCCGCTCACTACTAATCGCTGGAAACACCATATATTTT.

In its sample, this clone was seen a few times. The V call is TRBV18, the J call TRBJ1-1, with TRBD1 matching 9 bases. From germline, CDR1 is KGHSH and CDR2 LQKENI. This CDR3 has 15 amino acids. Losses at the gene ends were 1 base for V and 4 bases for J; bases not matched to a gene: 4. In nucleotides, the CDR3 is TGTGCCAGCTCACCACAGACAGGGGGAGGCACTGAAGCTTTCTTT. Encoded protein: CASSPQTGGGTEAFF.

The table lists this clone with a count of one. This sequence joins TRBV21-1 and TRBJ2-7; whether TRBD2, the table's D call, matches the DNA was not checked. TRBV21-1 is a pseudogene locus. The CDR3 runs 16 residues. The CDR3 loop reads CASSKCPSGRMREQYF. The DNA of the CDR3 is TGTGCCAGCAGCAAATGCCCCTCCGGGAGGATGAGGGAGCAGTACTTC.

This chain uses TRBV6-5 with TRBJ1-1; a weak D match, TRBD1 (5 bases). The CDR3 has 15 amino acids. The germline V gene encodes CDR1 MNHEY and CDR2 SVGAGI. V dropped 7 bases and J dropped 0 bases, with 15 bases sitting between them. CDR3 DNA: TGTGCCAGCATTCTAAACAGGCTTATGAACACTGAAGCTTTCTTT. This translates into CASILNRLMNTEAFF.

The V and J genes are TRBV4-1 and TRBJ1-5; D is perhaps TRBD1 (6 bases). CDR1 and CDR2 (germline): MGHRA, YSYEKL. The CDR3 is made up of 16 amino acids. Trimming removed 2 bases from V and 0 bases from J, with 11 bases in between. The CDR3: CASSQQGRGSNQPQHF. CDR3 DNA: TGCGCCAGCAGCCAACAGGGGAGGGGTAGCAATCAGCCCCAGCATTTT.

The chain links TRBV2 to TRBJ2-1; 12 bases align to TRBD2. CDR1 and CDR2 (germline): SNHLY, FYNNEI. This CDR3 has 19 amino acids. V was clipped by 7 bases and J by 0 bases; unmatched bases: 13. DNA of the CDR3: TGTGCCAGCACTCCACCCCCGGGACTAGCGGGCAGCTCCTACAATGAGCAGTTCTTC. This codes for CASTPPPGLAGSSYNEQFF.

This clone has just a few counts. A much larger clone differs from this one at a single base, so this may be a read error. The CDR3 nucleotides read TGTGCCAGCAGCCGAATCCGGACAGGGGATGGCTACACCTTC. The encoded protein is CASSRIRTGDGYTF. The chain links TRBV14 to TRBJ1-2, with 9 bases that match TRBD1. Losses at the gene ends were 4 bases for V and 6 bases for J; bases not matched to a gene: 6. Germline-derived CDR1 and CDR2 are SGHDN and FVKESK. CDR3 length equals 14 residues.

This sequence joins TRBV19 and TRBJ2-5; tentatively, D is TRBD1 (6 bases). This CDR3 region has 13 residues. V lost 7 bases to trimming and J lost 0 bases, with 9 bases between them. Germline V gene lookup returns CDR1 LNHDA and CDR2 SQIVND (reference sequence). CDR3 region: CASNQGNQETQYF. CDR3 nucleotide sequence: TGTGCCAGTAACCAGGGGAACCAAGAGACCCAGTACTTC.

The genes are TRBV7-8 and TRBJ1-5; D ambiguous. The CDR3 covers 14 residues. CDR1 SGHVS and CDR2 FQNEAQ come from the germline V gene. Trimming took off 1 base at V and 2 bases at J, with 6 bases between the two ends. Written as DNA, the CDR3 is TGTGCCAGCAGCTTAGAGGCGGGCAATCAGCCCCAGCATTTT. Translation gives CASSLEAGNQPQHF.